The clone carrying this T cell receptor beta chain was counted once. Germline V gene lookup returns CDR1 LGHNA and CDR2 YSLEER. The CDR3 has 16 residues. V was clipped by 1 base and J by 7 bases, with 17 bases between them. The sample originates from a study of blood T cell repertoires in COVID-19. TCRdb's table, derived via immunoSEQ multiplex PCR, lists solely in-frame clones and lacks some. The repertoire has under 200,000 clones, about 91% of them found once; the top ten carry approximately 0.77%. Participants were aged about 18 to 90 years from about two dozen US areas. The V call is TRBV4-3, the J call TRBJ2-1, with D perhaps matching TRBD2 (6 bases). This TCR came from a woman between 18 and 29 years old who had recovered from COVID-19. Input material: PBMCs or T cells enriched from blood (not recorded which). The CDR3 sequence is CASSQGFGTSWNEQFF. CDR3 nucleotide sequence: TGCGCCAGCAGCCAAGGGTTTGGAACTAGCTGGAATGAGCAGTTCTTC.